The 20 T cell receptor beta chains below all came from one sample that was sequenced in a study of blood T cell repertoires in COVID-19. Sequenced by immunoSEQ multiplex PCR; TCRdb stores in-frame clones only, minus some. Here the sample spans roughly 200,000 clones, 85% being singletons. What was sequenced was PBMCs or T cells enriched from blood (not recorded which). These receptors were taken from a man in his forties or fifties who had recovered from COVID-19.

The chain links TRBV18 to TRBJ2-1, with D perhaps matching TRBD2 (6 bases). This CDR3 has 14 residues. V lost 3 bases to trimming and J lost 6 bases, with 12 bases between them. The V gene's germline CDR1 is KGHSH and CDR2 LQKENI. The chain's CDR3 is CASSPPTRSNEQFF. CDR3 DNA: TGTGCCAGCTCACCTCCGACTAGATCCAATGAGCAGTTCTTC. The entire variable domain, with the rest obtained from reference TRBV18 and TRBJ2-1, is as follows: NAGVMQNPRHLVRRRGQEARLRCSPMKGHSHVYWYRQLPEEGLKFMVYLQKENIIDESGMPKERFSAEFPKEGPSILRIQQVVRGDSAAYFCASSPPTRSNEQFFGPGTRLTVL.

The genes are TRBV5-1 and TRBJ1-1; D is uncertain. CDR1 SGHRS and CDR2 YFSETQ come from the germline V gene. V dropped 4 bases and J dropped 2 bases, with 18 bases sitting between them. This CDR3 contains 16 residues. CDR3 loop: CASSPITRVGNTEAFF. The CDR3 nucleotides read TGCGCCAGCAGCCCTATTACGCGGGTGGGAAACACTGAAGCTTTCTTT.

The rearrangement links TRBV5-1 to TRBJ2-3; 8 bases line up with TRBD2. Losses at the gene ends were 1 base for V and 1 base for J; bases not matched to a gene: 2. The CDR3 covers 15 residues. CDR1 SGHRS and CDR2 YFSETQ come from the germline V gene. The CDR3 DNA is TGCGCCAGCAGCTTGTCCGGGAGGGGCACAGATACGCAGTATTTT. Translation gives CASSLSGRGTDTQYF.

This chain connects TRBV18 to TRBJ1-3, with 7 bases matching TRBD1. CDR3 length: 15 residues. The ends lost 1 base at V and 4 bases at J; junction bases unmatched: 4. Germline assignment: CDR1 KGHSH and CDR2 LQKENI. The CDR3 loop reads CASSPQGARGNTIYF. In nucleotides, the CDR3 is TGTGCCAGCTCACCACAGGGGGCAAGAGGAAACACCATATATTTT.

V is TRBV6-5 and J is TRBJ2-6; no definite D call. The CDR3 contains 14 residues. V lost 7 bases and J lost 0, with 7 bases in between. Germline CDR1 is MNHEY and CDR2 is SVGAGI. The CDR3 nucleotides are TGTGCCAGCATGAGTCTCTCTGGGGCCAACGTCCTGACTTTC. This gives the protein CASMSLSGANVLTF.

The table lists this clone with a few counts. The rearrangement uses TRBV19 and TRBJ1-5, with 8 bases that match TRBD1. Germline CDR1 reads LNHDA; CDR2 reads SQIVND (reference sequence). J was trimmed by 7 bases and V by 3 bases; bases with no gene match: 5. This CDR3 has 14 amino acids. This chain's CDR3 is CASSIIGTGQPQHF. CDR3 coding DNA: TGTGCCAGTAGTATTATTGGGACAGGACAGCCCCAGCATTTT.

This chain uses TRBV28 with TRBJ2-7, with 7 bases fitting TRBD2. From germline, CDR1 is MDHEN and CDR2 SYDVKM. This CDR3 region has 15 residues. The V segment lost 8 bases and the J segment 1 base; nucleotides outside the gene matches: 11. The CDR3 DNA follows: TGTGCCAGCGCGGGGACTATATCAGGTTCCTACGAGCAGTACTTC. Its protein is CASAGTISGSYEQYF.

In nucleotides, the CDR3 is TGTGCCAGCAGTGATTGGGAGGACACTGAAGCTTTCTTT. Amino acids: CASSDWEDTEAFF. The chain combines TRBV6-1 with TRBJ1-1; D remains ambiguous. The CDR3 is 13 amino acids. Trimming shortened V by 3 bases and J by 3 bases, and 8 bases separated the two germline ends. CDR1 is MNHNS and CDR2 is SASEGT in the germline V gene.

The V gene is TRBV4-3, the J gene TRBJ2-1; TRBD2 is a possible D gene (6 bases). The germline V gene has CDR1 LGHNA and CDR2 YSLEER. V dropped 3 bases and J dropped 1 base, with 13 bases sitting between them. There are 16 residues in the CDR3. CDR3 DNA: TGCGCCAGCAGCCAGAGACTAGATAGGTCCTACAATGAGCAGTTCTTC. Translation gives CASSQRLDRSYNEQFF.

The chain has TRBV11-2 and TRBJ1-2; D perhaps matches TRBD1 (5 bases). The CDR3 contains 15 residues. Germline lookup yields CDR1 SGHAT and CDR2 FQNNGV. Trimming took 1 base from V and 4 from J, leaving 13 bases between them. The CDR3 reads CASSLAAGLVYGYTF. The CDR3 DNA sequence: TGTGCCAGCAGCTTAGCCGCGGGACTGGTCTATGGCTACACCTTC.

In this sample, this clone turned up a few times. J is TRBJ2-7 and V is TRBV10-3; a weak D match, TRBD2 (6 bases). Per the germline V gene, CDR1 is ENHRY and CDR2 is SYGVKD. The V gene lost 9 bases and the J gene lost 6 bases, with 18 bases spanning the gap. CDR3 length equals 13 residues. CDR3 coding DNA: TGTGCCATATTACCGACTAGTCCGTTCGAGCAGTACTTC. It is translated as CAILPTSPFEQYF.

This sequence joins TRBV9 and TRBJ2-7; 13 bases line up with TRBD2. Germline CDR1 SGDLS, CDR2 YYNGEE. Trimming at V came to 3 bases and at J to 2 bases, leaving 2 bases not matched to a gene. CDR3 length: 15 residues. This chain's CDR3 is CASSAGTSGTYEQYF. Here the CDR3 DNA reads TGTGCCAGCAGCGCGGGGACTAGCGGGACCTACGAGCAGTACTTC.

This clone was seen just once. This chain's CDR3 is CASSERDRGGTYEQYF. The CDR3 region has the DNA TGTGCCAGCAGTGAACGAGACAGGGGGGGGACCTACGAGCAGTACTTC. The chain recombines TRBV6-4 with TRBJ2-7; 9 bases fit TRBD1. Germline assignment: CDR1 MRHNA and CDR2 SNTAGT. This CDR3 is 16 amino acids long. The trim removed 3 bases at V and 2 bases at J, leaving 8 bases unmatched.

The rearrangement joins TRBV4-2 to TRBJ1-3, with no clear D. Trimming took off 1 base at V and 8 bases at J, with 18 bases between the two ends. Germline loops: CDR1 LGHNA, CDR2 YNFKEQ. The CDR3 totals 16 residues. CDR3 coding DNA: TGTGCCAGCAGCCAAGGGCAGGCGCCTGAGCTGGACACCATATATTTT. Protein: CASSQGQAPELDTIYF.

The chain joins TRBV29-1 to TRBJ2-7, with a tentative D call TRBD1 (6 bases). V was pared by 6 bases and J by 6 bases, with 18 bases between. Germline V gene data show CDR1 as SQVTM and CDR2 as ANQGSEA. The CDR3 length is 13 residues. The CDR3 loop is CSVRRDTTGEQYF. In DNA form, the CDR3 reads TGCAGCGTCCGCCGGGACACTACGGGCGAGCAGTACTTC.

V is TRBV27 and J is TRBJ2-2, with D possibly being TRBD1 (6 bases). With 8 bases removed from V and 2 bases from J, the gap between germline ends came to 9 bases. The CDR3 is 13 residues long. Per the germline V gene, CDR1 is MNHEY and CDR2 is SMNVEV (reference sequence). CDR3 in DNA: TGTGCCAGCCAGGGGCGAAACACCGGGGAGCTGTTTTTT. Encoded protein: CASQGRNTGELFF.

V gene TRBV21-1 combines with J gene TRBJ2-7; TRBD2, the table's D call, lacks a check against the DNA. TRBV21-1 is listed as a pseudogene. The CDR3 totals 16 residues. This CDR3 reads CASSKSPPGVPYEQYF. The CDR3 DNA follows: TGTGCCAGCAGCAAATCCCCTCCGGGAGTCCCCTACGAGCAGTACTTC.

This rearrangement joins TRBV19 to TRBJ2-5, with 7 bases matching TRBD2. This CDR3 region has 14 residues. The ends lost 11 bases at V and 0 bases at J; junction bases unmatched: 9. Germline lookup yields CDR1 LNHDA and CDR2 SQIVND (reference sequence). Here the CDR3 reads CASRGLADQETQYF. In DNA, the CDR3 is TGTGCCTCTAGGGGCCTAGCGGACCAAGAGACCCAGTACTTC.

V is TRBV12-3 or TRBV12-4 and J is TRBJ1-2; TRBD1 aligns across 8 bases. J was trimmed by 10 bases and V by 5 bases; bases with no gene match: 6. This CDR3 has 12 residues. DNA for the CDR3: TGTGCCAGCAGTCCCCCGCAGGGGGCCTACACCTTC. This encodes CASSPPQGAYTF.

This clone has just one count. The rearrangement joins TRBV11-2 to TRBJ2-4; D gene uncertain. V was cut by 1 base and J by 6 bases, with 7 bases left in between. CDR3 length equals 13 residues. In germline, CDR1 is SGHAT, CDR2 FQNNGV. The DNA for the CDR3 is TGTGCCAGCAGCTTAGGTTCAGGAAACATTCAGTACTTC. It specifies CASSLGSGNIQYF.